This entry features one TCR beta chain sequence. Its specificity is not known. cDNA carried unique molecular identifiers, and a universal primer site was added by template switching. TCRdb passed the 5' RACE reads through MiXCR, listing each CDR3 protein once. The sample has roughly 240,000 distinct CDR3 sequences, approximately 7.8% seen once. This CDR3 is built from 13 residues. Trimming removed 3 bases at V and 6 bases at J, with 11 bases between. Germline-derived CDR1 and CDR2 are ENHRY and SYGVKD. The data were taken from a study of identical twins. The study, taken as a whole, reports: The study reached conclusions through statistical analysis that was cross-sectional, not following the same donors. Whereas memory repertoires showed no such difference, abundant cord blood beta clonotypes carried fewer insertions.

These data are also associated with another study on yellow fever vaccine responses in identical twins. That work adds: Twins showed a vaccine T cell response that reportedly seemed partly convergent, partly personalized.

This TCR was sampled from a woman aged 18-35 years in good health. The sample consisted of CD8+ T cells sorted from blood. This sequence joins TRBV10-3 and TRBJ1-2; D is uncertain. CDR3 sequence reads: CAISENGPDGYTF. Written as DNA, the CDR3 is TGTGCCATCAGTGAAAACGGACCCGATGGCTACACCTTC.